This T cell receptor (beta chain) was profiled in a study of control samples from healthy donors and cancer patients. Generated by immunoSEQ multiplex PCR, the TCRdb table keeps only in-frame clones and is missing some. The sample yields approximately 50,000 clones, 87% seen once. Germline CDR1 LNHNV, CDR2 YYDKDF (reference sequence). The V end lost 6 bases, the J end lost 4 bases, and 21 bases lay between the germline ends. This CDR3 contains 16 residues. The sample was PBMCs. The rearrangement joins TRBV15 to TRBJ1-2, with D uncertain. The clonotype comes from a woman aged 55-70 years with lung cancer. CDR3 sequence: CATSPRRAGGLYGYTF. The CDR3, as DNA: TGTGCCACCAGTCCCCGGAGAGCGGGCGGACTCTATGGCTACACCTTC.